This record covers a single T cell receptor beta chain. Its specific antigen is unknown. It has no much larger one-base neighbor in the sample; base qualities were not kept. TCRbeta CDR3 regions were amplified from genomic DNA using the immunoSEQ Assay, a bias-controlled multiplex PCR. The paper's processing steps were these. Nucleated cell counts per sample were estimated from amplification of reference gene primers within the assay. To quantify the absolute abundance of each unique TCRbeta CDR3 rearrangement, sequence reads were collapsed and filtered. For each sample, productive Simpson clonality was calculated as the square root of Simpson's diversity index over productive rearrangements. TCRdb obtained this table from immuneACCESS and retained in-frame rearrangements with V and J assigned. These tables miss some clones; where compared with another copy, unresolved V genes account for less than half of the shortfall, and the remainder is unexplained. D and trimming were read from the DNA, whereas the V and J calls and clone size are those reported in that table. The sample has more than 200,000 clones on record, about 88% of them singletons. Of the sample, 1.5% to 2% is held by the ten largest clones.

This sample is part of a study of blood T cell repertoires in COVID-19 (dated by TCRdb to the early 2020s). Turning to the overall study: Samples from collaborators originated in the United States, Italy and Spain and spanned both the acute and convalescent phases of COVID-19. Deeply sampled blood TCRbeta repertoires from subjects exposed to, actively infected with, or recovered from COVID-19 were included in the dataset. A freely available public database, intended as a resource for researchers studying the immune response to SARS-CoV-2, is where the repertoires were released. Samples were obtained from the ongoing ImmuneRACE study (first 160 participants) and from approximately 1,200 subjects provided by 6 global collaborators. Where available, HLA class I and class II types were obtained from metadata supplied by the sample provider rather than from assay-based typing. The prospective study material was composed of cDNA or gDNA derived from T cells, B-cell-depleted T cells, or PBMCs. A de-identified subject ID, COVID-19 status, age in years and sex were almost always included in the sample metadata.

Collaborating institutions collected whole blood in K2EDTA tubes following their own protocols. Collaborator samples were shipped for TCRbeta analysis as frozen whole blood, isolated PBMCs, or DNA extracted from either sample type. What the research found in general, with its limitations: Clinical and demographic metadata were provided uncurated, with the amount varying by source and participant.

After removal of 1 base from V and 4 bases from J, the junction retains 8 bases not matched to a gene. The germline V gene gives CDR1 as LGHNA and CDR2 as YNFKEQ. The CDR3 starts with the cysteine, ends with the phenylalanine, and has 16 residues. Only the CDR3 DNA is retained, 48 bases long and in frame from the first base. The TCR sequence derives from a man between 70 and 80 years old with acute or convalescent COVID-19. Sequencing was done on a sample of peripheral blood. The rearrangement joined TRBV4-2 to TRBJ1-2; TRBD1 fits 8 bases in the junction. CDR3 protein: CASSQAIRQGAYGYTF. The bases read TGTGCCAGCAGCCAAGCGATAAGGCAGGGGGCCTATGGCTACACCTTC.